One and the same sample provided the 8 T cell receptor beta chains below, sequenced in a study of T cells in Graves' hyperthyroidism and ophthalmopathy. Researchers amplified the TCR beta CDR3 regions from RNA transcripts. Initially, a first-round RT-PCR of the TCR CDR3 employed the HTBI primer set. MiXCR was run by TCRdb on the multiplex PCR reads, yielding one entry per CDR3 protein. The table records fewer than 350,000 distinct CDR3 sequences, less than 20% of them present only once. Sequenced: blood. These receptor sequences come from a woman between 40 and 50 years old with Graves' ophthalmopathy.

Written as DNA, the CDR3 is TGTGCCAGCAGTAAAGCGGCGATGACCTACGAGCAGTACTTC. It is translated as CASSKAAMTYEQYF. This chain uses TRBV28 with TRBJ2-7; D perhaps matches TRBD2 (5 bases). From germline, CDR1 is MDHEN and CDR2 SYDVKM. CDR3 length: 14 residues. The V end lost 5 bases, the J end lost 2 bases, and 13 bases lay between the germline ends.

The chain links TRBV5-6 to TRBJ1-1; no reliable D call. Germline values: CDR1 SGHDT, CDR2 YYEEEE. The CDR3 runs to 15 residues. The V gene lost 4 bases and the J gene lost 0 bases, with 13 bases spanning the gap. The CDR3 DNA follows: TGTGCCAGCAGCCCGCCCCCGGGGATGAACACTGAAGCTTTCTTT. It specifies CASSPPPGMNTEAFF. Looking up the rest from reference TRBV5-6 and TRBJ1-1 gives the full variable domain: DAGVTQSPTHLIKTRGQQVTLRCSPKSGHDTVSWYQQALGQGPQFIFQYYEEEERQRGNFPDRFSGHQFPNYSSELNVNALLLGDSALYLCASSPPPGMNTEAFFGQGTRLTVV.

This clonotype was observed at least ten times. The chain uses TRBV6-2 or TRBV6-3 and TRBJ2-3; the D gene is possibly TRBD2 (6 bases). The length of the CDR3 is 18 residues. With 0 bases removed from V and 0 bases from J, the gap between germline ends came to 16 bases. Germline CDR1 is MNHEY and CDR2 is SVGEGT. DNA for the CDR3: TGTGCCAGCAGTTACTCGATCCTAGGGACTTCTAGCACAGATACGCAGTATTTT. Protein sequence: CASSYSILGTSSTDTQYF.

This clonotype was recorded at least ten times. The chain is built from TRBV4-3 and TRBJ2-5, with TRBD2 identical over 10 bases. Losses at the gene ends were 3 bases for V and 2 bases for J; bases not matched to a gene: 6. This CDR3 is built from 16 residues. Germline CDR1 and CDR2: LGHNA and YSLEER. CDR3: CASSHRTSGIQETQYF. CDR3 nucleotide sequence: TGCGCCAGCAGCCATCGGACTAGCGGAATTCAAGAGACCCAGTACTTC.

At least ten counts were recorded for this clonotype. V is TRBV11-1 and J is TRBJ2-7; 9 bases are a match to TRBD2. V lost 6 bases and J lost 5; bases outside the gene matches: 11. The germline CDR1 and CDR2 sequences are SGHAT and FQDESV (reference sequence). The CDR3 is 15 amino acids. The CDR3 region has the DNA TGTGCCAGCAGTTCCATAGGGACTAGCTTCGACGAGCAGTACTTC. It yields the protein CASSSIGTSFDEQYF.

This clonotype has at least ten counts. This chain links TRBV7-2 with TRBJ1-2, with D possibly TRBD1 on 5 matching bases. With 2 bases removed from V and 4 bases from J, the gap between germline ends came to 14 bases. This CDR3 region has 15 residues. CDR1 and CDR2 from the germline V gene are SGHTA and FQGNSA. CDR3 DNA: TGTGCCAGCAGCTTAACGAAGGGGAGCGGCTATGGCTACACCTTC. Translation: CASSLTKGSGYGYTF. Filled out from reference TRBV7-2 and TRBJ1-2, the complete variable domain reads GAGVSQSPSNKVTEKGKDVELRCDPISGHTALYWYRQSLGQGLEFLIYFQGNSAPDKSGLPSDRFSAERTGGSVSTLTIQRTQQEDSAVYLCASSLTKGSGYGYTFGSGTRLTVV.

This clonotype was counted many times. The chain links TRBV24-1 to TRBJ2-7; perhaps TRBD2 as D (7 bases). This CDR3 is 13 amino acids long. V was clipped by 9 bases and J by 7 bases, with 18 bases between them. The germline CDR1 and CDR2 sequences are KGHDR and SFDVKD. The DNA of the CDR3 is TGTGCCACCCAAGAATCGGGGGGCCGGGAGCAGTACTTC. It codes for CATQESGGREQYF.

This clonotype was recorded many times. The chain employs TRBV12-3 or TRBV12-4 and TRBJ2-5; TRBD2 matches 9 bases. With 8 bases clipped from V and 0 bases from J, the junction kept 4 bases outside the gene matches. The CDR3 covers 14 residues. The CDR3 bases are TGTGCCAGCTCAGCGGGAGGAAACCAAGAGACCCAGTACTTC. Protein product: CASSAGGNQETQYF.